This TCR beta chain originates from a study of cytomegalovirus exposure and HLA in healthy donors. Remarks on this clone: Its antigen is unidentified.

General study findings and limits: Per a prior analysis, the majority of TCR beta V segments were productive roughly 87% or roughly 30% of the time. It was reported in a later analysis that an Asian-associated ancestry cluster showed fewer N-insertions than the roughly 670-donor mean. Common viral pathogens seemed to be connected with several of the most significant clusters, according to a later analysis. HLA-A and HLA-B allele assignments for most subjects were reportedly predicted accurately using TCR beta sequences.

This CDR3 is built from 14 residues. In germline, CDR1 is SGHRS, CDR2 YFSETQ. PCR involved 60 Vbeta and 13 Jbeta primers. Data came from immunoSEQ multiplex PCR; TCRdb stores just in-frame clones and leaves some out. The top ten hold 2.5% to 3% of the sample, which has about 170,000 clones, approximately 59% seen once. This sequence was found in a man aged 40-55 years in good health and CMV-seronegative. The material sequenced was PBMCs. V usage is TRBV5-1 and J usage is TRBJ2-5; D is perhaps TRBD2 (6 bases). The DNA end lines up better with TRBJ2-7; the J call may be wrong. DNA for the CDR3: TGCGCCAGCAGCTTGGCCGGGAGCTCCTACGAGCAGTACTTC. Protein sequence: CASSLAGSSYEQYF.